This T cell receptor beta chain was recorded in a study of T-cell reconstitution after alpha-beta-depleted transplantation in children. General study results and limits: As was reported, about two months after transplant, alpha-beta T cells came from several hundred expanded graft clones. Surviving thymic progenitors and recipient T cells were the source of high TCRbeta diversity at day 60 in some patients. After one year, T-cell counts and TCRbeta diversity mostly came from new T cells.

Germline lookup yields CDR1 SQVTM and CDR2 ANQGSEA. CDR3 length: 16 amino acids. With V trimmed by 8 bases and J by 1 base, 14 bases remained unmatched. Library preparation (for TCRbeta) was performed with unique molecular identifiers. TCRdb fed the PCR reads into MiXCR, producing one record per CDR3 protein. The sample yields some 100,000 distinct CDR3 sequences, 15% to 17% seen once. With respect to this clonotype: No antigen is known for it.

The rearrangement uses TRBV29-1 and TRBJ2-5; 9 bases map to TRBD2. The sample in question was PBMCs, mostly from graft donor cells, obtained 180 days after TCRalphabeta/CD19-depleted stem cell transplant. This receptor was taken from a male patient between 2 and 10 years old who had a stem cell transplant for acute lymphoblastic leukemia, so the T cells may come from the graft donor. This CDR3 reads CSQSRAQLAGQETQYF. In DNA, the CDR3 is TGCAGCCAAAGCCGGGCGCAACTAGCGGGCCAAGAGACCCAGTACTTC.